This TCR beta chain was captured in a study of blood T cell repertoires in COVID-19. CDR1 and CDR2 from the germline V gene are KGHDR and SFDVKD. CDR3 length: 17 residues. Trimming shortened V by 2 bases and J by 0 bases, and 15 bases separated the two germline ends. As originally analysed: Reference gene primers were amplified, and this amplification served to estimate nucleated cell counts. This table comes from immunoSEQ multiplex PCR, and its TCRdb copy is limited to in-frame clones, with some not included. That table supplies the V and J calls and clone size; D and trimming were determined from the DNA. The sample carries 65,000 to 75,000 clones, around 70% recorded once.

The genes are TRBV24-1 and TRBJ2-5, with no clear D. This clonotype was sampled from a man between 65 and 85 years old with acute or convalescent COVID-19. Sequenced: peripheral blood. DNA of the CDR3: TGTGCCACCAGTGATTGGGCTACCGAAACATACCAAGAGACCCAGTACTTC. Amino acids: CATSDWATETYQETQYF.